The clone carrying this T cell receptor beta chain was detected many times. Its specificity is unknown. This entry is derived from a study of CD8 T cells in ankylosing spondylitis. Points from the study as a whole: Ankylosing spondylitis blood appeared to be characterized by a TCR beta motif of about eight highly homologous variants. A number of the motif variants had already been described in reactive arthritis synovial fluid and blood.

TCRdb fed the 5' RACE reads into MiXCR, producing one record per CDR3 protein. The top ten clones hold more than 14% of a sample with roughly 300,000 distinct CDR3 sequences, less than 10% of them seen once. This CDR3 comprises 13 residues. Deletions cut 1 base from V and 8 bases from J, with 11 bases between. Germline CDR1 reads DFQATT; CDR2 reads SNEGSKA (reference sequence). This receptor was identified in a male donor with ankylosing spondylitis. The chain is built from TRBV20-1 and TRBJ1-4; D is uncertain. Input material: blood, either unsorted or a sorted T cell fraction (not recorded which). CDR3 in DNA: TGCAGTGCTAGAGGGGTGGGCGGCGAAAAACTGTTTTTT. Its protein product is CSARGVGGEKLFF.